A selection of T cell receptor beta chains follows, all from one sample in a study of CD39 and CD103 CD8 tumor-infiltrating T cells. Libraries were prepared by immunoSEQ multiplex PCR; TCRdb keeps only in-frame clonotypes and omits some of them. The repertoire holds approximately 7,900 clones, with over 60% as singletons. The sample was CD8+ T cells sorted from blood. All receptors come from a human donor with head and neck squamous cell carcinoma. The CDR3 runs from the conserved cysteine through the conserved F or W.

>TRBJ1-2|TRBV4-3
CASGQEGYTF
>TRBJ2-5|TRBV11-3
CASSSRTGGSGGETQYF
>TRBJ1-1|TRBV28
CASSLGVNTEAFF
>TRBJ2-2|TRBV7-9
CASSALAGNTGELFF
>TRBJ2-7|TRBV15
CATSRRRDSYEQYF
>TRBJ2-5|TRBV28
CASSLSEPQGDPQETQYF
>TRBJ2-7|TRBV19
CASSILPGDYEQYF
>TRBJ2-2|TRBV9
CASSHRGTGELFF
>TRBJ2-2|TRBV6-5
CASSYSSTGELFF
>TRBJ1-1|TRBV7-9
CASSLLRDYTEAFF
>TRBJ1-1|TRBV6-7
CASRTTQVTTEAFF
>TRBJ2-7|TRBV19
CASMEESLGPYEQYF
>TRBJ2-6|TRBV4-1
CASSRESGSGANVLTF
>TRBJ2-1|TRBV7-9
CASSFGDNEQFF
>TRBJ1-1|TRBV19
CASSLINTEAFF
>TRBJ2-1|TRBV15
CATSLRTSYNEQFF
>TRBJ1-3|TRBV28
CASSLLGITGNTIYF
>TRBJ2-7|TRBV7-8
CASSLAEAAEVGYSYEQYF
>TRBJ2-1|TRBV28
CASSLFTSGGWALQEQFF
>TRBJ2-7|TRBV5-1
CASSLEPGLAYEQYF
>TRBJ1-4|TRBV27
CASTTGSGTNEKLFF
>TRBJ2-1|TRBV10-3
CAISEGDSYNEQFF
>TRBJ2-1|TRBV6-4
CASSETTGYSFRNEQFF
>TRBJ2-7|TRBV4-3
CASSVGTGYEQYF
>TRBJ2-7|TRBV21-1
CASSEGLAGGVFFYEQYF